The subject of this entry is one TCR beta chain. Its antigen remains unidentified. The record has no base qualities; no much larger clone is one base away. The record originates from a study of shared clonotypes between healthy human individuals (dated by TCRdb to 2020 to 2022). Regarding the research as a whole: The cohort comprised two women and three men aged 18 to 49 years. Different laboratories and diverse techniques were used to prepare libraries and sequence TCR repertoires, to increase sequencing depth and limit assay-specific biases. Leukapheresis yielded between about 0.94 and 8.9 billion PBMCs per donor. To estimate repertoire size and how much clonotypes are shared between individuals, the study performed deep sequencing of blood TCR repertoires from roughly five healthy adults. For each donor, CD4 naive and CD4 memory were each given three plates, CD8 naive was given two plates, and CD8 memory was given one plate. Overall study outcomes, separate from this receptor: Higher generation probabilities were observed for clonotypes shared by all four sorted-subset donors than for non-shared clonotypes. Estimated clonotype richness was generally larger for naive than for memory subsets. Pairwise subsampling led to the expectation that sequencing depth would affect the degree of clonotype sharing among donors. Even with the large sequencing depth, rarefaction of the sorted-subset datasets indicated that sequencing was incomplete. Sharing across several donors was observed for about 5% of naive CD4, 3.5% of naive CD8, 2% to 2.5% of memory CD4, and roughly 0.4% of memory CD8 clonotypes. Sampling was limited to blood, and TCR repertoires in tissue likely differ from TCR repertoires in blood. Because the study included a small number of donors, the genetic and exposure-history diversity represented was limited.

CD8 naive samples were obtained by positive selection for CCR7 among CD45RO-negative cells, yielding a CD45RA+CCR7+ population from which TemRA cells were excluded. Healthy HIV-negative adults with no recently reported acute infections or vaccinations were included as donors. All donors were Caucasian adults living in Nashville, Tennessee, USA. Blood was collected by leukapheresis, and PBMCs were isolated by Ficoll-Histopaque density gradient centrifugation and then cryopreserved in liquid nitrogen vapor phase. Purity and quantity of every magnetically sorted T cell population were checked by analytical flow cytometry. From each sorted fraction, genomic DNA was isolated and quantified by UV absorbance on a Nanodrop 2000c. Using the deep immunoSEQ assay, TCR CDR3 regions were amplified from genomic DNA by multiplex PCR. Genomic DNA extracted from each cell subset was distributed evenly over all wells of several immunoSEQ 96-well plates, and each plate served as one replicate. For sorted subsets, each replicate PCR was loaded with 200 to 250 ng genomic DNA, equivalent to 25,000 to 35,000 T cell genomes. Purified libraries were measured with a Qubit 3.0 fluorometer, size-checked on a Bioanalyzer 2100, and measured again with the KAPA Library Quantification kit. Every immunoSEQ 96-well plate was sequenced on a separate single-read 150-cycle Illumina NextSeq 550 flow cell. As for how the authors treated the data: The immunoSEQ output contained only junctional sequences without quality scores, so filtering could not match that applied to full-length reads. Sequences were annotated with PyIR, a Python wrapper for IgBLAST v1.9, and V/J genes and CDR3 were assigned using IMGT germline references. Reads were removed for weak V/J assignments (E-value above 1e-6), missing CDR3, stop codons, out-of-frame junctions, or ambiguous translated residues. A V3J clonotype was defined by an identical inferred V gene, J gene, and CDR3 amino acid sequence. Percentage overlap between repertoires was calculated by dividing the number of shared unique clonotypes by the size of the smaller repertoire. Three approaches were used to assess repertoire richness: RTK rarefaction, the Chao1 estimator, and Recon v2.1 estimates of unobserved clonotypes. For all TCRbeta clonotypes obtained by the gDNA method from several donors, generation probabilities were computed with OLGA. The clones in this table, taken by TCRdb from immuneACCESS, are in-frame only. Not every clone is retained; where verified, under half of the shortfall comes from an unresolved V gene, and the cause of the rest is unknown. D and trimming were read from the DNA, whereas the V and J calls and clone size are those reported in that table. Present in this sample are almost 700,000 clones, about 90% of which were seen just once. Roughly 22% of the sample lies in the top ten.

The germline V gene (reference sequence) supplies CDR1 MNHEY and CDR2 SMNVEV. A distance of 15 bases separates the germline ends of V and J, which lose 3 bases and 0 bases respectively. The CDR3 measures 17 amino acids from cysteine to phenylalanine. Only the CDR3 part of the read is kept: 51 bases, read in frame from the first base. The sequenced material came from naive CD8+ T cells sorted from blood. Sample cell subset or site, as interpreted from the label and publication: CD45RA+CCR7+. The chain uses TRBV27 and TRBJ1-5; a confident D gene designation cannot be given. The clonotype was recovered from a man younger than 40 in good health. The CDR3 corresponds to CASSFTQGGYSNQPQHF. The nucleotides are TGTGCCAGCAGTTTTACCCAAGGCGGGTATAGCAATCAGCCCCAGCATTTT.